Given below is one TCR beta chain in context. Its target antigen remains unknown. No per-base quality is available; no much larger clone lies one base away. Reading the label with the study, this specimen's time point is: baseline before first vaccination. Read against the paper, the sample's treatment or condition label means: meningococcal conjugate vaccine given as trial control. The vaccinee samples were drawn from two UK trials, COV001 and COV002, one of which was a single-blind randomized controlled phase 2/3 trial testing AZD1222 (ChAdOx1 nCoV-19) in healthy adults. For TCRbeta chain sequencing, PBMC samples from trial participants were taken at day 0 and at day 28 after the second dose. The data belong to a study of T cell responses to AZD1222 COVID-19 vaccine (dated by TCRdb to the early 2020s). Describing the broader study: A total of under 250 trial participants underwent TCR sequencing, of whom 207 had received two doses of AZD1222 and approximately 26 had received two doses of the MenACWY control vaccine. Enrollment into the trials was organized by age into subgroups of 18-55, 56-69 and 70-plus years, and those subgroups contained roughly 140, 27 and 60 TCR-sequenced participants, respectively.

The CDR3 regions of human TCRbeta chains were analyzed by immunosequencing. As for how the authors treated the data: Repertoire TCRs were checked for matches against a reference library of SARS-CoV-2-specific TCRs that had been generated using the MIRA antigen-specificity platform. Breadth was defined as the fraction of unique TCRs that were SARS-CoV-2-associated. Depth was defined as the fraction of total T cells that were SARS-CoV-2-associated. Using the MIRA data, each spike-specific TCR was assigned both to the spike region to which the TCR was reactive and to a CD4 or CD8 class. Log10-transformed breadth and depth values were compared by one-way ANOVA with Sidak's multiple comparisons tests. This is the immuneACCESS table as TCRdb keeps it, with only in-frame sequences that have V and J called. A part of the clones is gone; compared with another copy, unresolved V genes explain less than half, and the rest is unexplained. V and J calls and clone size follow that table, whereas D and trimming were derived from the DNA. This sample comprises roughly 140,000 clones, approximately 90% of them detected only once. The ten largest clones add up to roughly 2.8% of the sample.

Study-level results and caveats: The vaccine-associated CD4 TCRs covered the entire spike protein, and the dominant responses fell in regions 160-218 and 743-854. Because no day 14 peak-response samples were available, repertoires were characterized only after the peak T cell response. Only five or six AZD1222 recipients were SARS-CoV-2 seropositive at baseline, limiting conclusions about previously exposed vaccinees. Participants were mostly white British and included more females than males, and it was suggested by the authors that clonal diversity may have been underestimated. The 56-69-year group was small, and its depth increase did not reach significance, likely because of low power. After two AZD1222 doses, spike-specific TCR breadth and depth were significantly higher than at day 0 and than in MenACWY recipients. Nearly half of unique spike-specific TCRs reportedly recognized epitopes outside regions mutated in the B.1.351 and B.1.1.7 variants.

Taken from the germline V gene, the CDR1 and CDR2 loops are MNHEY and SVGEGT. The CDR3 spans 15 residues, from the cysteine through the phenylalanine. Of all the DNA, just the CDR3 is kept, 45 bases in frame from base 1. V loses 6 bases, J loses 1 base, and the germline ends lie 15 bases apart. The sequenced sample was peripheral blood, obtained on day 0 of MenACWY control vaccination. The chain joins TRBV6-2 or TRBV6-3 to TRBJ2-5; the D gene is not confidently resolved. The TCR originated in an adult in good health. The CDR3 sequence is CASSSPPGFQETQYF. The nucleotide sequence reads TGTGCCAGCAGCAGTCCGCCCGGTTTCCAAGAGACCCAGTACTTC.